Each of the 14 T cell receptor beta chains below was sequenced from the same sample in a study of control samples from healthy donors and cancer patients. Here immunoSEQ multiplex PCR was the method, and the copy in TCRdb shows in-frame clones only, minus some. This sample has about 160,000 clones, with over 85% found just once. The sequencing input was blood. The receptors stem from a man between 25 and 39 years old in good health.

The rearrangement joins TRBV6-5 to TRBJ2-2; 10 nucleotides agree with TRBD1. Trimming removed 6 bases from V and 1 base from J; junction bases left unmatched: 2. CDR1 MNHEY and CDR2 SVGAGI come from the germline V gene. The CDR3 totals 15 residues. The CDR3 loop is CASRWDRGNTGELFF. CDR3 coding DNA: TGTGCCAGCAGATGGGACAGGGGGAACACCGGGGAGCTGTTTTTT.

The V gene is TRBV3-1 (or the pseudogene TRBV3-2), the J gene TRBJ1-2, with 7 bases aligning to TRBD1. The V segment lost 4 bases and the J segment 8 bases; nucleotides outside the gene matches: 13. The CDR3 extends over 15 amino acids. Germline lookup yields CDR1 LGHDT and CDR2 YNNKEL (reference sequence). The DNA for the CDR3 is TGTGCCAGCAGCCCACCACCACAGGGGACTGGGGGCTACACCTTC. This translates into CASSPPPQGTGGYTF.

The chain uses TRBV19 and TRBJ1-5; D not resolved. This CDR3 spans 15 amino acids. V lost 3 bases and J lost 4, with 13 bases in between. Germline CDR1 LNHDA, CDR2 SQIVND (reference sequence). This chain's CDR3 is CASSIGRARNQPQHF. The CDR3 bases are TGTGCCAGTAGTATTGGCCGGGCTCGGAATCAGCCCCAGCATTTT. Complete variable domain (other parts from reference TRBV19 and TRBJ1-5): DGGITQSPKYLFRKEGQNVTLSCEQNLNHDAMYWYRQDPGQGLRLIYYSQIVNDFQKGDIAEGYSVSREKKESFPLTVTSAQKNPTAFYLCASSIGRARNQPQHFGDGTRLSIL.

The chain joins TRBV6-6 to TRBJ1-1, with D unresolved. The germline gives CDR1 MNHNY, CDR2 SVGAGI (reference sequence). Trimming pared 5 bases from V and 8 bases from J, leaving 12 bases between. This CDR3 comprises 12 residues. CDR3 coding DNA: TGTGCCAGCAGTCCGACCGGGCCAGAAGCTTTCTTT. Amino acid sequence: CASSPTGPEAFF.

The chain combines TRBV11-2 with TRBJ1-5; possible D gene TRBD1, 5 bases. Trimming removed 5 bases from V and 5 bases from J, with 13 bases in between. Germline V gene sequence: CDR1 SGHAT, CDR2 FQNNGV. The CDR3 has 14 residues. CDR3 in DNA: TGTGCCAGCAGCCTCCAGGGAGCGGATCAGCCCCAGCATTTT. Its translation is CASSLQGADQPQHF. Complete variable domain (other parts from reference TRBV11-2 and TRBJ1-5): EAGVAQSPRYKIIEKRQSVAFWCNPISGHATLYWYQQILGQGPKLLIQFQNNGVVDDSQLPKDRFSAERLKGVDSTLKIQPAKLEDSAVYLCASSLQGADQPQHFGDGTRLSIL.

The V gene is TRBV25-1, the J gene TRBJ1-5; D gene uncertain. The germline V gene encodes CDR1 MGHDK and CDR2 SYGVNS. The CDR3 extends over 16 amino acids. V was clipped by 2 bases and J by 3 bases, with 14 bases between them. The DNA of the CDR3 is TGTGCCAGCAGTGAACCCAAATCCTTTTCCAATCAGCCCCAGCATTTT. The encoded protein is CASSEPKSFSNQPQHF.

On this clone: A junction boundary mismatches the germline segment, possibly from a read error. This sequence joins TRBV6-5 and TRBJ1-5; 10 positions match TRBD1. Germline V gene data show CDR1 as MNHEY and CDR2 as SVGAGI. The length of the CDR3 is 16 residues. CDR3 in DNA: TGTGCCAGCAGTTACTACGGGACAGGGGATAATCAGTCCCAGCATTTT. Translation gives CASSYYGTGDNQSQHF.

The chain uses TRBV27 and TRBJ2-7; 7 bases align to TRBD2. With V trimmed by 2 bases and J by 1 base, 5 bases remained unmatched. Germline V gene sequence: CDR1 MNHEY, CDR2 SMNVEV (reference sequence). CDR3 length: 15 amino acids. CDR3: CASSLDGTTSYEQYF. The DNA for the CDR3 is TGTGCCAGCAGTTTAGATGGGACTACTTCCTACGAGCAGTACTTC.

The rearrangement uses TRBV12-3 or TRBV12-4 and TRBJ2-1; unclear D gene. The CDR3 length is 11 residues. Trimming pared 5 bases from V and 8 bases from J, leaving 7 bases between. CDR3 in DNA: TGTGCCAGCAGTGGAAAAGATGAGCAGTTCTTC. Translated: CASSGKDEQFF.

CDR3 region: CASSATLTGELFF. DNA for the CDR3: TGTGCCAGCAGTGCGACCCTAACCGGGGAGCTGTTTTTT. The rearrangement joins TRBV6-2 or TRBV6-3 to TRBJ2-2; D gene uncertain. The length of the CDR3 is 13 residues. The V end lost 5 bases, the J end lost 5 bases, and 9 bases lay between the germline ends. CDR1 and CDR2 from the germline V gene are MNHEY and SVGEGT.

This sequence joins TRBV12-3 or TRBV12-4 and TRBJ1-1; D not resolved. This CDR3 comprises 11 residues. The germline V and J ends were trimmed by 4 bases and 11 bases, with 11 bases remaining between them. The CDR3 region has the DNA TGTGCCAGCAGTTCTTGGAGGGCGGCTTTCTTT. Translation gives CASSSWRAAFF.

The V gene is TRBV3-1 (or the pseudogene TRBV3-2), the J gene TRBJ1-3, with D perhaps matching TRBD1 (5 bases). Germline V gene sequence: CDR1 LGHDT, CDR2 YNNKEL (reference sequence). The CDR3 totals 16 residues. The ends were cut back, 0 bases at V and 4 bases at J, with 13 bases in the middle. CDR3 nucleotide sequence: TGTGCCAGCAGCCAAGATGGGACGGGCCGAGGAAACACCATATATTTT. Protein: CASSQDGTGRGNTIYF.

V gene TRBV5-1 combines with J gene TRBJ1-4; the D is unclear. Germline V gene data show CDR1 as SGHRS and CDR2 as YFSETQ. The CDR3 has 14 amino acids. Trimming took 2 bases from V and 0 from J, leaving 5 bases between them. The CDR3: CASSLKATNEKLFF. The CDR3 nucleotides are TGCGCCAGCAGCTTAAAAGCAACTAATGAAAAACTGTTTTTT.

This clone was seen only once. This sequence joins TRBV28 and TRBJ1-6; D might be TRBD1 (5 bases). CDR1 and CDR2 from the germline V gene are MDHEN and SYDVKM. Deletions cut 6 bases from V and 10 bases from J, with 19 bases between. CDR3 length: 15 residues. In DNA form, the CDR3 reads TGTGCCAGCAGCCTCGGGGAGGGACTAGTCTCACCCCTCCACTTT. Protein sequence: CASSLGEGLVSPLHF.